This T cell receptor beta chain was captured in a study of T cell changes during pregnancy in multiple sclerosis. After removal of 2 bases from V and 3 bases from J, the junction contained 6 bases not matched to a gene. Germline V gene data show CDR1 as GTSNPN and CDR2 as SVGIG (reference sequence). The CDR3 has 14 amino acids. Measured with immunoSEQ multiplex PCR; TCRdb has only the in-frame clones, and not every one. The sample contains about 40,000 clones, 75% to 90% of which appear only once. J is TRBJ1-1 and V is TRBV30; 7 nucleotides agree with TRBD1. This sequence originates from a female donor in good health, enrolled as a control in a pregnancy study. The sample consisted of peripheral blood, taken in the first trimester of pregnancy. The CDR3 spells CAWSKGALDTEAFF. The CDR3 DNA follows: TGTGCCTGGAGTAAGGGGGCCCTGGACACTGAAGCTTTCTTT.